These 14 T cell receptor beta chains originate from one sample sequenced in a study of blood T cell repertoires in COVID-19. The data were produced by immunoSEQ multiplex PCR, yet TCRdb's version contains in-frame clones alone and is incomplete. The sample shows 140,000 to 150,000 clones, 84% of them seen only once. The material sequenced was peripheral blood. Source of these receptors: a man in his sixties with active or convalescent COVID-19.

The V gene is TRBV11-3, the J gene TRBJ1-2, with TRBD1 matching 11 bases. V shed 5 bases, J shed 4 bases, and the junction held 9 bases outside the gene matches. Germline V gives CDR1 SGHNT, CDR2 YENEEA. This CDR3 is 16 amino acids long. CDR3 amino acids: CASSAGQGASLYGYTF. As DNA, the CDR3 is TGTGCCAGCAGCGCAGGACAGGGGGCTTCTCTCTATGGCTACACCTTC.

The V call is TRBV4-1, the J call TRBJ1-1, with TRBD1 matching 7 bases. V gave up 1 base and J gave up 4 bases; unmatched junction bases: 9. This CDR3 region has 16 residues. Germline loops: CDR1 MGHRA, CDR2 YSYEKL. The CDR3 here is CASSQGRWTGATEAFF. CDR3 DNA sequence: TGCGCCAGCAGCCAAGGGAGATGGACAGGCGCCACTGAAGCTTTCTTT.

This chain connects TRBV27 to TRBJ1-2; D is perhaps TRBD1 (6 bases). With 0 bases removed from V and 2 bases from J, the gap between germline ends came to 22 bases. CDR3 length: 19 residues. Per the germline V gene, CDR1 is MNHEY and CDR2 is SMNVEV (reference sequence). This chain's CDR3 is CASSLSKGWAPRGNYGYTF. The DNA for the CDR3 is TGTGCCAGCAGTTTATCGAAGGGTTGGGCCCCTAGGGGGAACTATGGCTACACCTTC.

The chain couples TRBV24-1 to TRBJ2-5, with D perhaps matching TRBD2 (5 bases). V lost 4 bases to trimming and J lost 9 bases, with 20 bases between them. Germline lookup yields CDR1 KGHDR and CDR2 SFDVKD. CDR3 length: 15 amino acids. CDR3 nucleotides: TGTGCCACCAGTGACCGGGATCCGGGCGGCCGGCCCCAGTACTTC. Translation: CATSDRDPGGRPQYF.

CDR3 coding DNA: TGCGCCAGCAGCCAGTCCGGGACAGGGTACCATGAGCAGTTCTTC. The encoded protein is CASSQSGTGYHEQFF. V usage is TRBV4-1 and J usage is TRBJ2-1; TRBD1 matches 9 bases. The junction had 8 bases not matched to a gene; V was cut back by 3 bases and J by 8 bases. CDR3 length: 15 amino acids. Germline CDR1 reads MGHRA; CDR2 reads YSYEKL.

J is TRBJ1-1 and V is TRBV11-3; 7 bases are shared with TRBD1. The germline gives CDR1 SGHNT, CDR2 YENEEA. V was clipped by 5 bases and J by 6 bases; unmatched bases: 9. CDR3 length: 14 residues. CDR3 amino acids: CASSQQQGFPEAFF. The CDR3 nucleotides are TGTGCCAGCAGCCAACAACAGGGGTTCCCTGAAGCTTTCTTT.

This clone was seen more than once but under ten times. The rearrangement links TRBV11-3 to TRBJ1-1; D may be TRBD1 (5 bases). Germline assignment: CDR1 SGHNT and CDR2 YENEEA. The V end was cut by 3 bases, the J end by 6 bases, with 11 bases between. The CDR3 is 13 amino acids. The CDR3 here is CASSLSGLPEAFF. The CDR3 bases are TGTGCCAGCAGCTTGTCAGGGCTCCCTGAAGCTTTCTTT.

The V call is TRBV4-3, the J call TRBJ1-1; D is perhaps TRBD1 (6 bases). Germline values: CDR1 LGHNA, CDR2 YSLEER. This CDR3 has 16 amino acids. With 3 bases removed from V and 2 bases from J, the gap between germline ends came to 16 bases. The CDR3 DNA follows: TGCGCCAGCAGCCATGTCACCGGGACACTAAACACTGAAGCTTTCTTT. It yields the protein CASSHVTGTLNTEAFF.

The J gene is TRBJ1-3, the V gene TRBV9; a weak D match, TRBD1 (6 bases). V shed 2 bases and J shed 2 bases, with 14 bases lying between them. This CDR3 contains 16 residues. Germline values: CDR1 SGDLS, CDR2 YYNGEE. CDR3 sequence reads: CASSVEQGLTGNTIYF. The CDR3 nucleotides read TGTGCCAGCAGCGTGGAACAGGGTTTAACTGGAAACACCATATATTTT.

The V call is TRBV6-5, the J call TRBJ1-1; D unresolved. The CDR3 has 15 residues. Germline assignment: CDR1 MNHEY and CDR2 SVGAGI. V dropped 0 bases and J dropped 4 bases, with 12 bases sitting between them. As DNA, the CDR3 is TGTGCCAGCAGTTACTCGGGCGGGGTGGGCACTGAAGCTTTCTTT. Translation: CASSYSGGVGTEAFF.

This chain connects TRBV30 to TRBJ1-5; D perhaps matches TRBD1 (6 bases). Germline V gene lookup returns CDR1 GTSNPN and CDR2 SVGIG (reference sequence). This CDR3 spans 15 amino acids. The V and J ends lost 4 bases and 4 bases respectively, with 17 bases between them. The CDR3 bases are TGTGCCTGGACCCCGGGACAATCTGGGAATCAGCCCCAGCATTTT. It specifies CAWTPGQSGNQPQHF.

The V gene is TRBV11-3, the J gene TRBJ1-1; D uncertain. The CDR3 is 18 residues long. Germline V gene sequence: CDR1 SGHNT, CDR2 YENEEA. Trimming pared 0 bases from V and 4 bases from J, leaving 21 bases between. The CDR3 sequence is CASSLDLEGPRRGTEAFF. DNA for the CDR3: TGTGCCAGCAGCTTAGATCTGGAGGGTCCTCGTCGGGGCACTGAAGCTTTCTTT.

CDR3 in DNA: TGTGCCAGTAGTATATGGCTAGCTGGGGCCAAAAACATTCAGTACTTC. It encodes CASSIWLAGAKNIQYF. The chain combines TRBV19 with TRBJ2-4, with D maybe TRBD2 (5 bases). Germline CDR1 LNHDA, CDR2 SQIVND (reference sequence). V gave up 2 bases and J gave up 1 base, with 12 bases separating them. CDR3 length: 16 amino acids.

This clone was counted once. The chain combines TRBV7-8 with TRBJ1-2, with 9 bases aligning to TRBD1. This CDR3 spans 16 amino acids. Germline CDR1 and CDR2: SGHVS and FQNEAQ. J lost 6 bases, V lost 2 bases, and 10 bases had no gene match. The CDR3 sequence: CASSLMGQGVYDGYTF. In nucleotides, the CDR3 is TGTGCCAGCAGCTTAATGGGACAGGGTGTATATGATGGCTACACCTTC.